This entry lists 9 T cell receptor beta chains sequenced from one sample in a study of T cell responses to AZD1222 COVID-19 vaccine. Assay: immunoSEQ multiplex PCR; the TCRdb copy retains only in-frame clones and omits some. This table has about 140,000 clones, about 93% appearing once. The sequencing here drew on peripheral blood, taken 28 days after the second AZD1222 dose. These receptors were taken from an adult who received the AZD1222 COVID-19 vaccine.

A word on this clone: Sequence at one end of the junction differs from germline and may be a read error. The chain links TRBV20-1 to TRBJ1-1; D remains ambiguous. The CDR3 contains 9 residues. Per germline, CDR1 DFQATT and CDR2 SNEGSKA (reference sequence). CDR3 region: CSARYPPSF. The CDR3 coding sequence is TGCAGTGCTAGATATCCCCCCTCATTT.

The chain couples TRBV19 to TRBJ1-4; possible D gene TRBD1, 5 bases. Deletions cut 4 bases from V and 7 bases from J, with 19 bases between. Per the germline V gene, CDR1 is LNHDA and CDR2 is SQIVND (reference sequence). This CDR3 has 16 amino acids. CDR3 nucleotides: TGTGCCAGTAGTACCGCGTACAGGAGGGAAAGTGAAAAACTGTTTTTT. It translates to CASSTAYRRESEKLFF.

Notes on this clone: Other DNA sequences within the sample encode an identical CDR3. This sequence joins TRBV6-5 and TRBJ2-2; the match to TRBD1 covers 8 bases. Unmatched junction bases numbered 4, after V lost 4 bases and J lost 3 bases. CDR3 length: 15 residues. Germline assignment: CDR1 MNHEY and CDR2 SVGAGI. CDR3 sequence: CASSSGTGDTGELFF. CDR3 DNA sequence: TGTGCCAGCAGTTCCGGGACAGGCGACACCGGGGAGCTGTTTTTT.

The chain is built from TRBV7-2 and TRBJ1-6, with 7 bases identical to TRBD1. After removal of 2 bases from V and 10 bases from J, the junction contained 11 bases not matched to a gene. The CDR3 spans 16 residues. Germline lookup yields CDR1 SGHTA and CDR2 FQGNSA. The CDR3 nucleotides are TGTGCCAGCAGCTTAATTTACTACAGGGGAGGGTCACCCCTCCACTTT. Its translation: CASSLIYYRGGSPLHF. The whole variable domain, filled in from reference TRBV7-2 and TRBJ1-6, reads GAGVSQSPSNKVTEKGKDVELRCDPISGHTALYWYRQSLGQGLEFLIYFQGNSAPDKSGLPSDRFSAERTGGSVSTLTIQRTQQEDSAVYLCASSLIYYRGGSPLHFGNGTRLTVT.

V and J are TRBV30 and TRBJ1-1, with 11 bases that match TRBD1. The CDR3 sequence is 15 residues long. Losses at the gene ends were 3 bases for V and 6 bases for J; bases not matched to a gene: 9. The V gene's germline CDR1 is GTSNPN and CDR2 SVGIG (reference sequence). The CDR3 spells CAWSRWTGGDPEAFF. The CDR3 DNA reads TGTGCCTGGAGCCGATGGACAGGGGGCGACCCTGAAGCTTTCTTT.

The V and J genes are TRBV21-1 and TRBJ1-6; TRBD1 was called by the table and not checked on the DNA. TRBV21-1 is a recognized pseudogene. This CDR3 is built from 15 residues. This CDR3 reads CASSKGQGQYSPLHF. The CDR3 nucleotides read TGTGCCAGCAGCAAAGGACAGGGTCAATATTCACCCCTCCACTTT.

This chain links TRBV7-8 with TRBJ1-2; D possibly corresponds to TRBD1 (6 bases). Between the trimmed V and J ends, which lost 7 bases and 7 bases, there was a span of 31 bases. There are 18 residues in the CDR3. In germline, CDR1 is SGHVS, CDR2 FQNEAQ. CDR3 protein: CASTIIPPRWGRGFGYTF. The CDR3 coding sequence is TGTGCCAGCACCATTATCCCACCACGTTGGGGGCGCGGTTTTGGCTACACCTTC.

The V call is TRBV29-1, the J call TRBJ1-2, with a tentative D call TRBD1 (6 bases). Trimming pared 4 bases from V and 0 bases from J, leaving 18 bases between. Germline values: CDR1 SQVTM, CDR2 ANQGSEA. The CDR3 sequence is 16 residues long. CDR3 DNA sequence: TGCAGCGTTGTTCGGCCCTGGACAGATTCTAACTATGGCTACACCTTC. Amino acids: CSVVRPWTDSNYGYTF.

The chain recombines TRBV18 with TRBJ2-1; D is unresolved. The length of the CDR3 is 17 residues. Germline values: CDR1 KGHSH, CDR2 LQKENI. With 1 base removed from V and 4 bases from J, the gap between germline ends came to 17 bases. Here the CDR3 DNA reads TGTGCCAGCTCACCACGGGTTGGTGTCAGCAAATACAATGAGCAGTTCTTC. Its translation is CASSPRVGVSKYNEQFF. Using reference TRBV18 and TRBJ2-1 for the parts outside the CDR3, the full variable domain is NAGVMQNPRHLVRRRGQEARLRCSPMKGHSHVYWYRQLPEEGLKFMVYLQKENIIDESGMPKERFSAEFPKEGPSILRIQQVVRGDSAAYFCASSPRVGVSKYNEQFFGPGTRLTVL.